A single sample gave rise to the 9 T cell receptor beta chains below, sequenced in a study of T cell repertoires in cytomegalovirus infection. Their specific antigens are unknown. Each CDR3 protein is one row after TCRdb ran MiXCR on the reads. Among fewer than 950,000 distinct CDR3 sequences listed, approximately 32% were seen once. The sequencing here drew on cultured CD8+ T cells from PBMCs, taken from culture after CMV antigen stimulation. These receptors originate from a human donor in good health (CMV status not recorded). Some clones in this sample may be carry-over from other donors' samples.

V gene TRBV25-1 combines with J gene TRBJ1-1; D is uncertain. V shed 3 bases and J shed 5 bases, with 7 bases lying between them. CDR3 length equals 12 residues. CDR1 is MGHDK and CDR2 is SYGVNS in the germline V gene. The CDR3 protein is CASSDGPTEAFF. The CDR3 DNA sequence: TGTGCCAGCAGTGATGGACCGACTGAAGCTTTCTTT. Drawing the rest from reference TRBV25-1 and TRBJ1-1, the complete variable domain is EADIYQTPRYLVIGTGKKITLECSQTMGHDKMYWYQQDPGMELHLIHYSYGVNSTEKGDLSSESTVSRIRTEHFPLTLESARPSHTSQYLCASSDGPTEAFFGQGTRLTVV.

The CDR3 reads CAISELGGRDEQYV. The CDR3 nucleotides read TGTGCCATCAGTGAGTTAGGCGGGAGAGACGAGCAGTACGTC. The V gene is TRBV10-3, the J gene TRBJ2-7, with TRBD2 identical over 7 bases. The CDR3 loop spans 14 amino acids. CDR1 is ENHRY, CDR2 SYGVKD, per germline. J gave up 5 bases and V 1 base, and 5 bases lay outside the gene matches.

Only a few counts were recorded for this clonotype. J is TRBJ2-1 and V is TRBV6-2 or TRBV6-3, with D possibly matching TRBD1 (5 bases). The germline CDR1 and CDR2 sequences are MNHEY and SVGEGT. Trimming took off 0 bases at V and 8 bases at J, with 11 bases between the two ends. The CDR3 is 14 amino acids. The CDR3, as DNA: TGTGCCAGCAGTTACTCCCCAGGGTTCCATGAGCAGTTCTTC. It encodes CASSYSPGFHEQFF.

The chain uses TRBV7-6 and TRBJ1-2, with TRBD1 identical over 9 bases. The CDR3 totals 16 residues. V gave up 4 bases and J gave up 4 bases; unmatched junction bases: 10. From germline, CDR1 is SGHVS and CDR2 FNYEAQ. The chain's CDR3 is CASSSPGQGSAYGYTF. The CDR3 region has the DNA TGTGCCAGCAGCTCGCCGGGACAGGGATCAGCCTATGGCTACACCTTC. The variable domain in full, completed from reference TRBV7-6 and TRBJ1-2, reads GAGVSQSPRYKVTKRGQDVALRCDPISGHVSLYWYRQALGQGPEFLTYFNYEAQQDKSGLPNDRFSAERPEGSISTLTIQRTEQRDSAMYRCASSSPGQGSAYGYTFGSGTRLTVV.

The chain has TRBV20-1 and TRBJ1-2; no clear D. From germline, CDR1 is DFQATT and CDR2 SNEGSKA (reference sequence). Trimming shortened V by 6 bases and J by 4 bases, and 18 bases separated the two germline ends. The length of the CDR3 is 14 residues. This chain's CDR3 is CSANSDTYLYGYTF. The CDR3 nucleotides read TGCAGTGCAAACTCTGACACCTACCTCTATGGCTACACCTTC.

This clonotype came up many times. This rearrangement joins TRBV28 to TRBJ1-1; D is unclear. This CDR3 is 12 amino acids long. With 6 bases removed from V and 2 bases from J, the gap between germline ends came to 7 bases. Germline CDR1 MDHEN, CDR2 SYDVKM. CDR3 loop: CASRERNTEAFF. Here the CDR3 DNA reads TGTGCCAGCAGGGAGAGAAACACTGAAGCTTTCTTT.

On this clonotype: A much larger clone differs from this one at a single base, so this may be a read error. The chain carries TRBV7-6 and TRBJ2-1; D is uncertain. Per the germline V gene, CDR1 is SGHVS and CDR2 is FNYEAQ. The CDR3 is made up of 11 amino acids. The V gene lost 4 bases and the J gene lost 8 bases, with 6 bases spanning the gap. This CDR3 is CASSSTHEQFF. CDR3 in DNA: TGTGCCAGCAGCTCCACACATGAGCAGTTCTTC.

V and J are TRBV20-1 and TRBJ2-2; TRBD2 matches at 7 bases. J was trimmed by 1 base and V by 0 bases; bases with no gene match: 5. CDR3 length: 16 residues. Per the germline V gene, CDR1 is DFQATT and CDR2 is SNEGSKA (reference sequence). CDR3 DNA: TGCAGTGCTAGAGATTATGAGCGGGGGAACACCGGGGAGCTGTTTTTT. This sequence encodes CSARDYERGNTGELFF.

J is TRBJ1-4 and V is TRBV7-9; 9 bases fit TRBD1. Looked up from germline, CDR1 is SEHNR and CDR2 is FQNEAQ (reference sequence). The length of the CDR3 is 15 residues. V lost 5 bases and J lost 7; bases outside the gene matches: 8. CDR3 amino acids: CASSGFTGGGEKLFF. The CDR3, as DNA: TGTGCCAGCAGCGGCTTCACAGGGGGCGGTGAAAAACTGTTTTTT. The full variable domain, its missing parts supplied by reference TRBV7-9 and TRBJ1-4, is DTGVSQNPRHKITKRGQNVTFRCDPISEHNRLYWYRQTLGQGPEFLTYFQNEAQLEKSRLLSDRFSAERPKGSFSTLEIQRTEQGDSAMYLCASSGFTGGGEKLFFGSGTQLSVL.